The rows below give T cell receptor beta chains drawn from one sample of a study of cytomegalovirus exposure and HLA in healthy donors. Libraries were prepared by immunoSEQ multiplex PCR; TCRdb keeps only in-frame clonotypes and omits some of them. The sample has around 210,000 clones; 82% are singletons. Source material: PBMCs. The receptors were gathered from a woman between 40 and 50 years old in good health and CMV-seronegative. Both conserved end residues are part of each CDR3. A D gene is named only where the DNA matches it firmly. Expanded clones get a size class; other rows say once, few or many, or leave the size out.

TRBV28	NA	TRBJ1-5	NA	CASRVNREQPQHF	TGTGCCAGCAGGGTAAACAGGGAACAGCCCCAGCATTTT
TRBV6-5	NA	TRBJ1-1	NA	CASSYVSGDTEAFF	TGTGCCAGCAGTTATGTATCGGGAGACACTGAAGCTTTCTTT
TRBV27	TRBD2	TRBJ2-1	NA	CASSLSGSLYNEQFF	TGTGCCAGCAGTCTTAGCGGGAGCCTCTACAATGAGCAGTTCTTC
TRBV28	NA	TRBJ2-7	once	CASKSWGTTYEQYF	TGTGCCAGCAAGTCTTGGGGGACAACCTACGAGCAGTACTTC
TRBV5-1	NA	TRBJ1-1	once	CASSRGGGNTEAFF	TGCGCCAGCAGCCGGGGGGGTGGGAACACTGAAGCTTTCTTT
TRBV28	TRBD1	TRBJ2-7	NA	CASRSTGTGDYEQYF	TGTGCCAGCAGGTCGACCGGGACAGGGGACTACGAGCAGTACTTC
TRBV5-1	NA	TRBJ1-4	NA	CASSLGGEAGKLFF	TGCGCCAGCAGCTTGGGCGGGGAAGCAGGAAAACTGTTTTTT
TRBV28	TRBD1	TRBJ2-5	NA	CASSLGTGSTETQYF	TGTGCCAGCAGTTTGGGGACAGGGAGTACGGAGACCCAGTACTTC
TRBV5-6	TRBD1	TRBJ1-3	once	CASSSMTGVHAGNTIYF	TGTGCCAGCAGCTCAATGACAGGGGTTCATGCTGGAAACACCATATATTTT
TRBV30	TRBD2	TRBJ2-7	NA	CAWTSGTYEQYF	TGTGCCTGGACTAGCGGTACTTACGAGCAGTACTTC
TRBV5-1	TRBD1	TRBJ2-6	NA	CASSPDRAGANVLTF	TGCGCCAGCAGCCCGGACAGGGCAGGGGCCAACGTCCTGACTTTC
TRBV28	TRBD2	TRBJ2-7	once	CASSPSGRVTYEQYF	TGTGCCAGCAGTCCCAGCGGGAGGGTGACCTACGAGCAGTACTTC
TRBV18	NA	TRBJ1-4	NA	CASSAGAPNEKLFF	TGTGCCAGCTCAGCAGGGGCCCCTAATGAAAAACTGTTTTTT
TRBV7-2	NA	TRBJ2-5	NA	CASSLGSQETQYF	TGTGCCAGCAGCTTAGGTTCACAAGAGACCCAGTACTTC
TRBV30	NA	TRBJ1-1	NA	CAWSILNGEAFF	TGTGCCTGGTCTATTCTGAACGGGGAAGCTTTCTTT
TRBV10-3	NA	TRBJ1-2	NA	CATAQSNYGYTF	TGTGCCACAGCACAGTCTAACTATGGCTACACCTTC
TRBV7-9	TRBD1	TRBJ1-1	NA	CASSLEGARTEAFF	TGTGCCAGCAGCTTGGAGGGGGCTAGGACTGAAGCTTTCTTT
TRBV27	TRBD2	TRBJ2-7	NA	CASRTSGRSYEQYF	TGTGCCAGTCGCACTAGCGGGAGGTCCTACGAGCAGTACTTC
TRBV7-3	TRBD2	TRBJ2-1	NA	CASSAARGRDNEQFF	TGTGCCAGCAGCGCAGCCCGCGGGAGGGACAATGAGCAGTTCTTC
TRBV19	NA	TRBJ1-3	few	CASSMIQGKAGNTIYF	TGTGCCAGTAGTATGATTCAGGGAAAAGCTGGAAACACCATATATTTT
TRBV28	NA	TRBJ1-1	NA	CASSLGSVGTEAFF	TGTGCCAGCAGTTTGGGGAGCGTGGGCACTGAAGCTTTCTTT
TRBV6-5	NA	TRBJ1-1	few	CASSTPRAGGTEAFF	TGTGCCAGCAGCACGCCAAGGGCGGGGGGCACTGAAGCTTTCTTT
TRBV6-1	TRBD1	TRBJ1-1	few	CASRGQFSNTEAFF	TGTGCCAGCAGGGGACAGTTTTCGAACACTGAAGCTTTCTTT
TRBV15	NA	TRBJ1-4	NA	CATSPTVLLNEKLFF	TGTGCCACCAGCCCGACAGTTCTTCTTAATGAAAAACTGTTTTTT
TRBV7-9	TRBD1	TRBJ2-6	many	CSSSFGGDRGFGANVLTF	TGTTCCAGCAGCTTCGGGGGGGACAGGGGGTTTGGGGCCAACGTCCTGACTTTC
TRBV30	NA	TRBJ1-5	NA	CAWSPLSGQPQHF	TGTGCCTGGAGTCCCCTGAGCGGTCAGCCCCAGCATTTT
TRBV19	TRBD2	TRBJ2-7	NA	CASKLAGGFSYEQYF	TGTGCCAGTAAACTAGCGGGAGGATTCTCCTACGAGCAGTACTTC
TRBV28	NA	TRBJ1-5	NA	CASSSPWPQHF	TGTGCCAGCAGTTCCCCTTGGCCCCAGCATTTT
TRBV5-6	NA	TRBJ2-5	NA	CASSKDPRRGQERMETQYF	TGTGCCAGCAGCAAGGACCCGCGGCGGGGGCAGGAGCGAATGGAGACCCAGTACTTC
TRBV6-1	NA	TRBJ1-2	NA	CASSEMATTNYGYTF	TGTGCCAGCAGTGAGATGGCAACAACTAACTATGGCTACACCTTC
TRBV30	TRBD2	TRBJ2-1	NA	CAWSGTRSYNEQFF	TGTGCCTGGAGTGGGACTAGGAGCTACAATGAGCAGTTCTTC
TRBV7-9	NA	TRBJ2-1	NA	CASSLGAYNEQFF	TGTGCCAGCAGCTTAGGCGCATACAATGAGCAGTTCTTC
TRBV19	NA	TRBJ1-5	NA	CASSFGQVLINQPQHF	TGTGCCAGTAGTTTTGGGCAGGTCCTTATCAATCAGCCCCAGCATTTT